Each of the 8 T cell receptor beta chains below was sequenced from the same sample in a study of blood T cell repertoires in COVID-19 (dated by TCRdb to about 2020). The library was built by means of the immunoSEQ multiplex PCR assay. TCRdb mirrors the immuneACCESS table, restricted to in-frame sequences. Some clones are absent from its copies; in checked studies, under half trace to an unresolved V gene, and the reason for the others is unknown. The sample includes 61,000 or so clones, with around 80% observed a single time. Roughly 6% of the sample goes to the ten largest clones. The source material was peripheral blood. All receptors derive from a woman in her 70s with acute or convalescent COVID-19.

Here the CDR3 DNA reads TGTGCCAGCAGTGTGGAAGGGGTTGGAGATACGCAGTATTTT. This translates into CASSVEGVGDTQYF. This chain links TRBV2 with TRBJ2-3, with a weak D call TRBD1 (5 bases). V was cut by 4 bases and J by 5 bases, with 13 bases left in between. The germline V gene encodes CDR1 SNHLY and CDR2 FYNNEI. CDR3 length equals 14 residues.

The chain joins TRBV18 to TRBJ1-3, with 8 bases lining up with TRBD1. This CDR3 has 17 residues. V gave up 3 bases and J gave up 4 bases; unmatched junction bases: 11. Germline V gene sequence: CDR1 KGHSH, CDR2 LQKENI. The CDR3 sequence is CASSPTDRAARGNTIYF. The CDR3 region has the DNA TGTGCCAGCTCACCGACGGACAGGGCTGCGCGCGGAAACACCATATATTTT.

This clone has a single count. V gene TRBV9 combines with J gene TRBJ1-1; TRBD1 is a possible D gene (6 bases). CDR3 length: 13 amino acids. CDR1 is SGDLS, CDR2 YYNGEE, per germline. Trimming removed 5 bases from V and 5 bases from J, with 13 bases in between. This CDR3 is CASSAQGQTEAFF. The CDR3, as DNA: TGTGCCAGCAGTGCTCAGGGGCAAACTGAAGCTTTCTTT.

CDR3 amino acids: CASSIGGARGNIQYF. CDR3 bases: TGTGCCAGTAGTATCGGGGGGGCCAGGGGTAACATTCAGTACTTC. The rearrangement uses TRBV19 and TRBJ2-4; 8 bases fit TRBD2. V shed 3 bases, J shed 7 bases, and the junction held 8 bases outside the gene matches. This CDR3 region has 15 residues. Germline V CDR1 and CDR2: LNHDA, SQIVND (reference sequence).

This chain connects TRBV7-3 to TRBJ1-1; possibly TRBD1 for D (5 bases). CDR1 is SGHTA, CDR2 FQGTGA, per germline. With 0 bases removed from V and 5 bases from J, the gap between germline ends came to 13 bases. This CDR3 contains 15 residues. The DNA for the CDR3 is TGTGCCAGCAGCTTAACGTTCGGGGGTCGGACTGAAGCTTTCTTT. Amino acid sequence: CASSLTFGGRTEAFF.

This chain uses TRBV12-3 or TRBV12-4 with TRBJ2-4; D is ambiguous. This CDR3 is 13 amino acids long. Between the trimmed V and J ends, which lost 3 bases and 5 bases, there was a span of 8 bases. CDR3 in amino acids: CASSLVRENIQYF. CDR3 sequence (DNA): TGTGCCAGCAGTTTGGTTAGAGAAAACATTCAGTACTTC.

This clone was seen more than once but under ten times. The J gene is TRBJ1-5, the V gene TRBV7-2; 7 positions match TRBD1. J gave up 3 bases and V 5 bases, and 7 bases lay outside the gene matches. CDR3 length: 15 residues. The germline gives CDR1 SGHTA, CDR2 FQGNSA. The CDR3 loop is CASSPKTGFNQPQHF. The DNA for the CDR3 is TGTGCCAGCAGCCCCAAGACAGGGTTCAATCAGCCCCAGCATTTT.

The chain recombines TRBV19 with TRBJ2-3, with TRBD1 matching over 9 bases. The CDR3 length is 16 residues. J gave up 3 bases and V 3 bases, and 7 bases lay outside the gene matches. Germline CDR1 reads LNHDA; CDR2 reads SQIVND (reference sequence). CDR3 amino acids: CASSIGGQGRTDTQYF. The DNA of the CDR3 is TGTGCCAGTAGTATCGGGGGACAGGGAAGGACAGATACGCAGTATTTT.